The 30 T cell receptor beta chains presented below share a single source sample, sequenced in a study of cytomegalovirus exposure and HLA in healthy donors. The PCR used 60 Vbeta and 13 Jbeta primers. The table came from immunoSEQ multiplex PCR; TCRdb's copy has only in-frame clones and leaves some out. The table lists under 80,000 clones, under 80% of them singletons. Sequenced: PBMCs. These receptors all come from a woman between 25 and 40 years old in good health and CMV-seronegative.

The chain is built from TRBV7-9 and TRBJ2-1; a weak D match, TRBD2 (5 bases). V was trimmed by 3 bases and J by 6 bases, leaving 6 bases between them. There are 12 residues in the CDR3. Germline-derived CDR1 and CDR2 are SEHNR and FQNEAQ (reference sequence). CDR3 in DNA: TGTGCCAGCAGCTTCCGGGGCAATGAGCAGTTCTTC. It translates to CASSFRGNEQFF.

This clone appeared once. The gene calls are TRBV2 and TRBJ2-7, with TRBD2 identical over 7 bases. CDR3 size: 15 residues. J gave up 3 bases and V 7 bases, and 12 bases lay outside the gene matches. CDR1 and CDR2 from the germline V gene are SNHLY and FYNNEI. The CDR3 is CASMPGGGSFYEQYF. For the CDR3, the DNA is TGTGCCAGCATGCCCGGAGGCGGGAGTTTCTACGAGCAGTACTTC.

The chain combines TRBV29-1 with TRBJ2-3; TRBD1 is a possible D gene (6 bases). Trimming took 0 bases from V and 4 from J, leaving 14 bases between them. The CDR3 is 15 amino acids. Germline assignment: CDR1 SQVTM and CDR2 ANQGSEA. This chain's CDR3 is CSVEETGFGPDTQYF. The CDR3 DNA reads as TGCAGCGTTGAAGAAACAGGGTTCGGTCCAGATACGCAGTATTTT.

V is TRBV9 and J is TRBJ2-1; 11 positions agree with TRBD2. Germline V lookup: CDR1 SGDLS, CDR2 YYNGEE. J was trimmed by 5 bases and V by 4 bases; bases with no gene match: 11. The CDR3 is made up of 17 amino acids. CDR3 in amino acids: CASSSPQTSGDHNEQFF. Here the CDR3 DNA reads TGTGCCAGCAGCTCACCCCAGACTAGCGGGGACCACAATGAGCAGTTCTTC.

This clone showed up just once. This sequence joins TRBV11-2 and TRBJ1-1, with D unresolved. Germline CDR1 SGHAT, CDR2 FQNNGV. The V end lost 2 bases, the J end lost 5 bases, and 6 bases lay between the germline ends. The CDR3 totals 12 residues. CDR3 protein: CASSLTGTEAFF. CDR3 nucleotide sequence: TGTGCCAGCAGCTTAACGGGTACTGAAGCTTTCTTT.

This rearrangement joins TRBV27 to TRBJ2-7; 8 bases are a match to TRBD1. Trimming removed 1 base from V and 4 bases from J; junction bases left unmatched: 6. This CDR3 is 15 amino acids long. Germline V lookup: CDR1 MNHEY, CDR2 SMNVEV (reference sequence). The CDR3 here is CASSLWQGAGYEQYF. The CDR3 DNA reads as TGTGCCAGCAGTTTATGGCAGGGGGCGGGTTACGAGCAGTACTTC.

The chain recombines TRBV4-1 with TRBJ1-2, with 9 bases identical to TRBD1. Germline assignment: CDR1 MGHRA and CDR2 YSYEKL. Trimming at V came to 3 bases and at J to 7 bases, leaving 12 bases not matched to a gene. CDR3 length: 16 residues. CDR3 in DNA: TGCGCCAGCAGCCAGGTAGGACAGGGGCTTGTCGGTGGCTACACCTTC. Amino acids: CASSQVGQGLVGGYTF.

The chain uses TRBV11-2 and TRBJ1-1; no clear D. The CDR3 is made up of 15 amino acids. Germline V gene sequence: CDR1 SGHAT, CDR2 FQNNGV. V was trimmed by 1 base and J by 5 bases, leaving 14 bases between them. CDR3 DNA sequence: TGTGCCAGCAGCTTAGTAGCGGATCGGGGAACTGAAGCTTTCTTT. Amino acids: CASSLVADRGTEAFF.

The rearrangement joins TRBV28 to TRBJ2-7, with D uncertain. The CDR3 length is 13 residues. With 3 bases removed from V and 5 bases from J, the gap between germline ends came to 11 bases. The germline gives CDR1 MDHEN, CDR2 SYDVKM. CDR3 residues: CASSLGSLNEQYF. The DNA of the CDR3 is TGTGCCAGCAGTTTGGGCAGCTTGAACGAGCAGTACTTC.

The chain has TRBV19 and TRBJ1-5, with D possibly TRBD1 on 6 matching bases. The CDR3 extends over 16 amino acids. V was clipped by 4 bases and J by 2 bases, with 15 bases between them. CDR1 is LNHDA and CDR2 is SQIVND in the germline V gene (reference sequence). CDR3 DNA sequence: TGTGCCAGTAGTAGGCCGGGGGGCGGCGGCAATCAGCCCCAGCATTTT. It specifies CASSRPGGGGNQPQHF. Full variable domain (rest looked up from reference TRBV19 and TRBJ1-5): DGGITQSPKYLFRKEGQNVTLSCEQNLNHDAMYWYRQDPGQGLRLIYYSQIVNDFQKGDIAEGYSVSREKKESFPLTVTSAQKNPTAFYLCASSRPGGGGNQPQHFGDGTRLSIL.

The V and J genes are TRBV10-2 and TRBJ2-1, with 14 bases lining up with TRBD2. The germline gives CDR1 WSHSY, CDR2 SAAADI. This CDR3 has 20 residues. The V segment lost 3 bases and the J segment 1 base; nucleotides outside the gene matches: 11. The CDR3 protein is CASSDPTGTSGSSSYNEQFF. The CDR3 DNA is TGCGCCAGCAGTGACCCCACCGGGACTAGCGGGAGCTCTTCCTACAATGAGCAGTTCTTC.

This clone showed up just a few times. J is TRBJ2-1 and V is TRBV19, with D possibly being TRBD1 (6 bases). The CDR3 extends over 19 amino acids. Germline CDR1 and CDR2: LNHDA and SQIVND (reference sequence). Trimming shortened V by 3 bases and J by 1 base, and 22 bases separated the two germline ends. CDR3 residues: CASSIRPGAQGGSYNEQFF. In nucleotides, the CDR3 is TGTGCCAGTAGTATTCGTCCAGGGGCTCAGGGCGGGTCCTACAATGAGCAGTTCTTC.

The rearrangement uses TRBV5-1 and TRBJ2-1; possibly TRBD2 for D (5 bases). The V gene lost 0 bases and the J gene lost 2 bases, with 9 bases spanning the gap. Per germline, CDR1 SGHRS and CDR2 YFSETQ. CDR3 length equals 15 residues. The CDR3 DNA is TGCGCCAGCAGCTTGGGACGGGGAGCCTACAATGAGCAGTTCTTC. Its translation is CASSLGRGAYNEQFF. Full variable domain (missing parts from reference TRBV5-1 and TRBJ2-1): KAGVTQTPRYLIKTRGQQVTLSCSPISGHRSVSWYQQTPGQGLQFLFEYFSETQRNKGNFPGRFSGRQFSNSRSEMNVSTLELGDSALYLCASSLGRGAYNEQFFGPGTRLTVL.

CDR3 nucleotide sequence: TGCGCCAGCAGCTTCCAGGGGAGCTCCTATAATTCACCCCTCCACTTT. The encoded protein is CASSFQGSSYNSPLHF. This chain links TRBV5-1 with TRBJ1-6, with D possibly being TRBD1 (6 bases). Trimming removed 2 bases from V and 0 bases from J, with 9 bases in between. The CDR3 contains 16 residues. CDR1 and CDR2 from the germline V gene are SGHRS and YFSETQ. Full variable domain (missing parts from reference TRBV5-1 and TRBJ1-6): KAGVTQTPRYLIKTRGQQVTLSCSPISGHRSVSWYQQTPGQGLQFLFEYFSETQRNKGNFPGRFSGRQFSNSRSEMNVSTLELGDSALYLCASSFQGSSYNSPLHFGNGTRLTVT.

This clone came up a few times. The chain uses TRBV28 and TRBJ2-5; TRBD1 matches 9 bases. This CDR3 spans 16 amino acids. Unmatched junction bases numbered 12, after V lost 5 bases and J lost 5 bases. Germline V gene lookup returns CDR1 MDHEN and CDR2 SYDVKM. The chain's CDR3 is CASSPLTGGSWETQYF. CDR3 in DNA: TGTGCCAGCAGTCCCCTAACAGGGGGCTCGTGGGAGACCCAGTACTTC.

CDR3 DNA sequence: TGTGCCAGCAGTCGAGCGGGAGGGCCTGAGACCCAGTACTTC. Translating it yields CASSRAGGPETQYF. The rearrangement joins TRBV2 to TRBJ2-5; 10 bases align to TRBD2. This CDR3 comprises 14 residues. J gave up 5 bases and V 5 bases, and 5 bases lay outside the gene matches. Per germline, CDR1 SNHLY and CDR2 FYNNEI.

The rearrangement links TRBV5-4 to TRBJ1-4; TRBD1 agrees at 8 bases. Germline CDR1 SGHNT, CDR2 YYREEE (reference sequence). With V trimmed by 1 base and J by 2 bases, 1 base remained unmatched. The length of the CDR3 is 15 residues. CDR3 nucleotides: TGTGCCAGCAGCTTGTCAGGGGGCACTAATGAAAAACTGTTTTTT. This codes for CASSLSGGTNEKLFF.

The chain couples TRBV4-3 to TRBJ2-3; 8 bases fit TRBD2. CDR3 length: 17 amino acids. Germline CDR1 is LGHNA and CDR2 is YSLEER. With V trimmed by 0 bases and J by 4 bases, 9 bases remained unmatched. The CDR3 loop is CASSQDKSGSVADTQYF. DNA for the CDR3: TGCGCCAGCAGCCAAGATAAAAGCGGGAGCGTAGCAGATACGCAGTATTTT.

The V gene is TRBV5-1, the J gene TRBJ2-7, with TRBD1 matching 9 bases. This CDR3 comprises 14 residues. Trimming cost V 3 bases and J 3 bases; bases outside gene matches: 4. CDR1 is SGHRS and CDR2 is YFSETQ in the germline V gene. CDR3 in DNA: TGCGCCAGCAGCTCCCGGGACAGGGTCTACGAGCAGTACTTC. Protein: CASSSRDRVYEQYF.

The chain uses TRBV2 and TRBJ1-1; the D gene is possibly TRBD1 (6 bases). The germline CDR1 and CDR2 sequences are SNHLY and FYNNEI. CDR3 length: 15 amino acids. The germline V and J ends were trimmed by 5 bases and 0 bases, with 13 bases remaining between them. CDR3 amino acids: CASSRDQGMNTEAFF. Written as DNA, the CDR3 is TGTGCCAGCAGTAGAGATCAGGGGATGAACACTGAAGCTTTCTTT.

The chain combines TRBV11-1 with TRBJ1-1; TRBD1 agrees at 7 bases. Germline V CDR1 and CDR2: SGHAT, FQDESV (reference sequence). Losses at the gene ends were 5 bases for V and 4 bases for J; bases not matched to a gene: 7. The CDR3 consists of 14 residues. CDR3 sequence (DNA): TGTGCCAGCAGCAGCAGGGGGATAGGCACTGAAGCTTTCTTT. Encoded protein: CASSSRGIGTEAFF.

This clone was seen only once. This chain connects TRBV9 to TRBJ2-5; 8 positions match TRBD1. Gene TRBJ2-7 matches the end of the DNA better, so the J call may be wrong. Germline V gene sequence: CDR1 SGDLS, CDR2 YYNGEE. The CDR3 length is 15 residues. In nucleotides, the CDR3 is TGTGCCAGCAGCGTAGCAGGGGGCAGAGCCTACGAGCAGTACTTC. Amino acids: CASSVAGGRAYEQYF.

CDR3 nucleotide sequence: TGTGCCAGCAGCTTGCCCCAGGGGAGAATGAACACTGAAGCTTTCTTT. Its protein is CASSLPQGRMNTEAFF. The chain joins TRBV5-4 to TRBJ1-1; the D gene is possibly TRBD1 (6 bases). The CDR3 spans 16 residues. V gave up 1 base and J gave up 0 bases, with 13 bases separating them. In germline, CDR1 is SGHNT, CDR2 YYREEE (reference sequence).

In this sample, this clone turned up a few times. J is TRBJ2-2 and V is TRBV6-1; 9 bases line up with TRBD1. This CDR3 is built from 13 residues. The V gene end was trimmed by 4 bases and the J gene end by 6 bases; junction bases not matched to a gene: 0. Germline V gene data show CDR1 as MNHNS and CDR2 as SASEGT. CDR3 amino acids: CASSGTGAGELFF. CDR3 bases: TGTGCCAGCAGTGGGACAGGGGCCGGGGAGCTGTTTTTT.

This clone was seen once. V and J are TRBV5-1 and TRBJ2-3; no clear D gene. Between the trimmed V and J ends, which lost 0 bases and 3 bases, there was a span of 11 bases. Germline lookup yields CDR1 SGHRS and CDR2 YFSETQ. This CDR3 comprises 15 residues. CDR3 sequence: CASSLVARLTDTQYF. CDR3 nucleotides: TGCGCCAGCAGCTTGGTGGCCAGGCTAACAGATACGCAGTATTTT.

The CDR3 bases are TGTGCCAGCATTGAGGCGGGAGGGCGTAATGAGCAGTTCTTC. This gives the protein CASIEAGGRNEQFF. The chain is built from TRBV28 and TRBJ2-1, with 9 nucleotides matching TRBD2. The ends lost 7 bases at V and 7 bases at J; junction bases unmatched: 8. Per the germline V gene, CDR1 is MDHEN and CDR2 is SYDVKM. CDR3 length: 14 amino acids.

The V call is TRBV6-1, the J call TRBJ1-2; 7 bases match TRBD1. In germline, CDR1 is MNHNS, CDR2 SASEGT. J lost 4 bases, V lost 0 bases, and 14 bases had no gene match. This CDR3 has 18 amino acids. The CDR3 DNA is TGTGCCAGCAGTGAAGCGCCGGGACAGCTATTAAGAACCTATGGCTACACCTTC. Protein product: CASSEAPGQLLRTYGYTF.

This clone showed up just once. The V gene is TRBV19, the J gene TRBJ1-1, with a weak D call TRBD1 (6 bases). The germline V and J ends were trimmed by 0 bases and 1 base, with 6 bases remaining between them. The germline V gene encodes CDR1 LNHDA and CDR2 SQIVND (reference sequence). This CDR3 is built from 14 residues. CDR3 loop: CASSIEGGNTEAFF. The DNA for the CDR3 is TGTGCCAGTAGTATAGAAGGGGGGAACACTGAAGCTTTCTTT.

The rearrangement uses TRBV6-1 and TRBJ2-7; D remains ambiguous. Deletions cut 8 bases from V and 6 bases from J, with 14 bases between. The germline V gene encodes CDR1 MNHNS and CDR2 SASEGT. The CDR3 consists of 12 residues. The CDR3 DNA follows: TGTGCCAGCGGAGAAAGACTCCTCGAGCAGTACTTC. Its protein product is CASGERLLEQYF.

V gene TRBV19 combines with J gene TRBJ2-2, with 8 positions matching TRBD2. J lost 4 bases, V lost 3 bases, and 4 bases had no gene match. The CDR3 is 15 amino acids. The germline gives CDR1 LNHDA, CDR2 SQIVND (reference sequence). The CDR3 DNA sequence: TGTGCCAGTAGTATGGGGACTAGGTTCACCGGGGAGCTGTTTTTT. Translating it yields CASSMGTRFTGELFF. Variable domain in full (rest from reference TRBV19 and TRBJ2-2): DGGITQSPKYLFRKEGQNVTLSCEQNLNHDAMYWYRQDPGQGLRLIYYSQIVNDFQKGDIAEGYSVSREKKESFPLTVTSAQKNPTAFYLCASSMGTRFTGELFFGEGSRLTVL.